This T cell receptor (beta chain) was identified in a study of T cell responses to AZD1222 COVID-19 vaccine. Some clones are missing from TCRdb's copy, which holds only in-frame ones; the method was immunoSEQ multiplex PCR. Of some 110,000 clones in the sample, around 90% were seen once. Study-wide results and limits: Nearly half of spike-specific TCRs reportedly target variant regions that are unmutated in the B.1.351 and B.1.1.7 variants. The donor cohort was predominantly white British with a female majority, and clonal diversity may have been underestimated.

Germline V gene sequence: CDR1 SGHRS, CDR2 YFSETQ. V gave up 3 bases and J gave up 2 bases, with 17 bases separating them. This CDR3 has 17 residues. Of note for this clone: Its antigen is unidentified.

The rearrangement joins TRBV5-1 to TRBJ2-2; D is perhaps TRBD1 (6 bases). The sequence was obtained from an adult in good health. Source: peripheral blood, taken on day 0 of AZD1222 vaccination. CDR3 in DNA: TGCGCCAGCAGCTCCGGGTTCCCGGGACATAACACCGGGGAGCTGTTTTTT. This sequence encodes CASSSGFPGHNTGELFF.